A selection of T cell receptor beta chains follows, all from one sample in a study of blood T cell repertoires in COVID-19. Sequencing used immunoSEQ multiplex PCR; TCRdb keeps in-frame clones, though not all of them. In the table there are more than 65,000 clones, around 80% of which are singletons. Sequencing used peripheral blood. All receptors derive from a man aged 50 to 59 with active COVID-19. CDR3s include the opening cysteine and the closing phenylalanine or tryptophan. A D gene is named only where the DNA matches it firmly. Expanded clones get a size class; other rows say once, few or many, or leave the size out.

CDR3: CASSQVTGSDTQYF
DNA: TGCGCCAGCAGCCAAGTTACGGGGTCAGATACGCAGTATTTT
D: .
J: TRBJ2-3
size: .
V: TRBV4-1

CDR3: CASSLTLRSSYNEQFF
DNA: TGTGCCAGCAGTTTGACTCTGAGGAGCTCCTACAATGAGCAGTTCTTC
D: .
J: TRBJ2-1
size: .
V: TRBV27

CDR3: CASSPLAGGRETQYF
DNA: TGCGCCAGCAGCCCACTAGCGGGGGGGCGGGAGACCCAGTACTTC
D: TRBD2
J: TRBJ2-5
size: .
V: TRBV5-1

CDR3: CASSSSSGGAWDTQYF
DNA: TGTGCCAGCAGTTCATCCAGCGGGGGGGCCTGGGATACGCAGTATTTT
D: TRBD2
J: TRBJ2-3
size: .
V: TRBV6-5

CDR3: CASRMTGTGINQNTIYF
DNA: TGTGCCAGTAGAATGACCGGGACAGGAATTAACCAAAACACCATATATTTT
D: TRBD1
J: TRBJ1-3
size: .
V: TRBV19

CDR3: CASSLYTIRQEPQHF
DNA: TGTGCCAGCAGCTTATACACCATAAGGCAGGAGCCCCAGCATTTT
D: .
J: TRBJ1-5
size: .
V: TRBV7-2

CDR3: CASSQGIAGGQETQYF
DNA: TGTGCCAGCAGCCAAGGAATAGCGGGGGGCCAAGAGACCCAGTACTTC
D: TRBD2
J: TRBJ2-5
size: once
V: TRBV3-1/TRBV3-2

CDR3: CASSTGQGRGGNTIYF
DNA: TGTGCCAGCTCGACGGGACAGGGAAGGGGTGGAAACACCATATATTTT
D: TRBD1
J: TRBJ1-3
size: once
V: TRBV18

CDR3: CASSWSIEETQYF
DNA: TGTGCCAGCAGCTGGTCCATCGAGGAGACCCAGTACTTC
D: .
J: TRBJ2-5
size: .
V: TRBV7-3

CDR3: CSVESEPGANVLTF
DNA: TGCAGCGTGGAGAGCGAACCTGGGGCCAACGTCCTGACTTTC
D: .
J: TRBJ2-6
size: few
V: TRBV29-1

CDR3: CASSLSGGSGEQFF
DNA: TGTGCCAGCAGCTTATCAGGAGGGAGTGGGGAGCAGTTCTTC
D: .
J: TRBJ2-1
size: .
V: TRBV5-4

CDR3: CASSSRTGGGSPLHF
DNA: TGTGCCAGCAGCTCCCGGACAGGGGGGGGATCACCCCTCCACTTT
D: TRBD1
J: TRBJ1-6
size: many
V: TRBV11-2

CDR3: CASSERSSNQPQHF
DNA: TGTGCCAGCAGTGAACGGAGCAGCAATCAGCCCCAGCATTTT
D: .
J: TRBJ1-5
size: .
V: TRBV2

CDR3: CATSQQGAQGADTQYF
DNA: TGTGCCACCAGCCAACAGGGGGCGCAGGGAGCAGATACGCAGTATTTT
D: TRBD1
J: TRBJ2-3
size: .
V: TRBV15

CDR3: CASSFQRNEQFF
DNA: TGTGCCAGCAGTTTCCAGCGCAATGAGCAGTTCTTC
D: .
J: TRBJ2-1
size: .
V: TRBV12-3/TRBV12-4

CDR3: CASSPTGLRGYTF
DNA: TGTGCCAGCAGCCCGACAGGTCTTAGAGGCTACACCTTC
D: .
J: TRBJ1-2
size: .
V: TRBV14

CDR3: CASSGGSRETQYF
DNA: TGTGCCAGCAGTGGAGGTTCTAGAGAGACCCAGTACTTC
D: .
J: TRBJ2-5
size: .
V: TRBV2

CDR3: CASSQGGTSYEQYF
DNA: TGTGCCAGCAGCCAAGGAGGGACTAGCTACGAGCAGTACTTC
D: TRBD2
J: TRBJ2-7
size: .
V: TRBV3-1/TRBV3-2

CDR3: CASSRGYNVLTF
DNA: TGTGCCAGTAGCCGGGGGTACAACGTCCTGACTTTC
D: .
J: TRBJ2-6
size: .
V: TRBV19

CDR3: CASSQELAGGFTDTQYF
DNA: TGTGCCAGCAGCCAAGAGCTCGCGGGGGGCTTCACAGATACGCAGTATTTT
D: TRBD2
J: TRBJ2-3
size: .
V: TRBV3-1/TRBV3-2

CDR3: CASSLVTGKFYEQYF
DNA: TGTGCCAGCAGCTTAGTTACAGGAAAATTCTACGAGCAGTACTTC
D: .
J: TRBJ2-7
size: .
V: TRBV11-2